This TCR beta chain appears in the sequencing data of a study of T-cell reconstitution after alpha-beta-depleted transplantation in children. The TCRbeta library was prepared with unique molecular identifiers. Each CDR3 protein gets one entry after TCRdb re-called the PCR reads with MiXCR. The table has 490,000 or so distinct CDR3 sequences, under 15% seen once. This clonotype was found a few times. Trimming cost V 3 bases and J 9 bases, with 10 bases left between them. This CDR3 is 12 amino acids long. Germline-derived CDR1 and CDR2 are KGHSH and LQKENI. The sample consisted of PBMCs from the stem cell graft donor, taken from the stem cell graft. J is TRBJ2-3 and V is TRBV18; maybe TRBD2 (5 bases). This sequence was found in a human donor who donated a stem cell graft to a child with combined immunodeficiency. The CDR3 DNA is TGTGCCAGCTCACCCGGGGAACCCACGCAGTATTTT. Translated, it gives CASSPGEPTQYF.